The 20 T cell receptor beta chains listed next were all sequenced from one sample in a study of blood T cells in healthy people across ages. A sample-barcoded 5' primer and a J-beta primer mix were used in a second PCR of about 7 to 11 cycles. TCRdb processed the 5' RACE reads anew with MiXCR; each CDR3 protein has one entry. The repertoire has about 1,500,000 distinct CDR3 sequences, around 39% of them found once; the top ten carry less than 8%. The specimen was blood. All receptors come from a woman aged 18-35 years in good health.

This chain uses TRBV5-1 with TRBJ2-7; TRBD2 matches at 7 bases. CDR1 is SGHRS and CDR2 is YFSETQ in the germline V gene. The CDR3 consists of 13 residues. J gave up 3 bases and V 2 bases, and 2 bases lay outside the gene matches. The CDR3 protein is CASSFGTNYEQYF. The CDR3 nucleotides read TGCGCCAGCAGCTTCGGGACTAACTACGAGCAGTACTTC.

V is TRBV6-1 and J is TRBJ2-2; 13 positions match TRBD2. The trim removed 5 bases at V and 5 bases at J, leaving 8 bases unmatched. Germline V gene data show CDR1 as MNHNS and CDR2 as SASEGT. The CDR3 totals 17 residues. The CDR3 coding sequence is TGTGCCAGCAGTACCGGACTAGCGGGAGCGAGAACCGGGGAGCTGTTTTTT. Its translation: CASSTGLAGARTGELFF.

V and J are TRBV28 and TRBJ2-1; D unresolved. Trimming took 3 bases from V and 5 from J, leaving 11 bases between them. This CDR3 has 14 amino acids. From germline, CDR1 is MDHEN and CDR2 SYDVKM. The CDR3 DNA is TGTGCCAGCAGTTTGGGTAGGGCAAACAATGAGCAGTTCTTC. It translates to CASSLGRANNEQFF.

CDR3 amino acids: CASSQETSRTEAFF. The CDR3 DNA reads TGTGCCAGCAGCCAAGAGACAAGTCGAACTGAAGCTTTCTTT. The chain uses TRBV4-2 and TRBJ1-1, with D hard to call. CDR3 length: 14 residues. Trimming removed 0 bases from V and 5 bases from J, with 10 bases in between. Germline CDR1 is LGHNA and CDR2 is YNFKEQ.

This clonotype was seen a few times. CDR3 in DNA: TGTGCCAGCAGTTACTGGGGAGAAGGCTACACCTTC. Translated: CASSYWGEGYTF. This chain connects TRBV6-5 to TRBJ1-2; D gene ambiguous. This CDR3 contains 12 residues. Trimming pared 1 base from V and 8 bases from J, leaving 8 bases between. Germline V CDR1 and CDR2: MNHEY, SVGAGI.

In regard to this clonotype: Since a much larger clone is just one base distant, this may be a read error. The CDR3 DNA reads TGCGCCAGCAGCCGAATGGATACAGGGGACTACGAGCAGTTCTTC. This translates into CASSRMDTGDYEQFF. The V and J genes are TRBV4-1 and TRBJ2-1, with D possibly being TRBD1 or TRBD2 (7 bases each). Germline CDR1 and CDR2: MGHRA and YSYEKL. This CDR3 comprises 15 residues. Trimming took off 4 bases at V and 10 bases at J, with 20 bases between the two ends.

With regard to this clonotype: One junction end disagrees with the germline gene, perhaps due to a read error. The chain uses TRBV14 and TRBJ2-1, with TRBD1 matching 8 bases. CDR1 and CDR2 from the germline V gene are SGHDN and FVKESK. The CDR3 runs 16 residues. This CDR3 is CASSQEKGQGGNKQFF. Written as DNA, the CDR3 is TGTGCCAGCAGCCAAGAGAAAGGACAGGGAGGCAATAAGCAGTTCTTC.

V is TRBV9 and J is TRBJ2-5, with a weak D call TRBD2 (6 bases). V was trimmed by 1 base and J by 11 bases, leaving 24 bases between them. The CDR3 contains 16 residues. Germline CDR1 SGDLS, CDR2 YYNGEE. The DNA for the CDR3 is TGTGCCAGCAGCGTACGTATGGGGGACTCGGATAATGAGCAGTACTTC. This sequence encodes CASSVRMGDSDNEQYF.

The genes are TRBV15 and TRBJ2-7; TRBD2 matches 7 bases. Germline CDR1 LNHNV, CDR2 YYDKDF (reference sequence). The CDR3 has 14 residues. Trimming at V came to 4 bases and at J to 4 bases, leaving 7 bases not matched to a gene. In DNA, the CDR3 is TGTGCCACCAGCACTCCAGCGGGGAAGTACGAGCAGTACTTC. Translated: CATSTPAGKYEQYF.

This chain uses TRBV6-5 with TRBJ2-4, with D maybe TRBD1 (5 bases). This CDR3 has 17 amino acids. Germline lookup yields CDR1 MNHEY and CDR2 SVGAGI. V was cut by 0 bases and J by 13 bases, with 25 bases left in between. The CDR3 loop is CASSYSPYSVGAYEQYF. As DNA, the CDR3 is TGTGCCAGCAGTTACTCGCCGTATTCAGTTGGGGCCTATGAGCAGTACTTC.

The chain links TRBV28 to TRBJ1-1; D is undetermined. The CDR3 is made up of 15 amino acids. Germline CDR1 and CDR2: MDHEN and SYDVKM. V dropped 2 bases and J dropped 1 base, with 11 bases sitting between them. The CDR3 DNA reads TGTGCCAGCAGTTTAGAAACCGTGGGGAACACTGAAGCTTTCTTT. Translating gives CASSLETVGNTEAFF. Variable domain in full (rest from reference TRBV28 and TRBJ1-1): DVKVTQSSRYLVKRTGEKVFLECVQDMDHENMFWYRQDPGLGLRLIYFSYDVKMKEKGDIPEGYSVSREKKERFSLILESASTNQTSMYLCASSLETVGNTEAFFGQGTRLTVV.

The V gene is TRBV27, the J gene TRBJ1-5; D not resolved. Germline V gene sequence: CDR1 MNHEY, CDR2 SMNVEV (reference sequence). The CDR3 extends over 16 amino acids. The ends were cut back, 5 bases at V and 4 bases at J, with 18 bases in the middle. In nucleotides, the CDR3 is TGTGCCAGCAGTCCCCATTCAGAAGATCATAATCAGCCCCAGCATTTT. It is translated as CASSPHSEDHNQPQHF.

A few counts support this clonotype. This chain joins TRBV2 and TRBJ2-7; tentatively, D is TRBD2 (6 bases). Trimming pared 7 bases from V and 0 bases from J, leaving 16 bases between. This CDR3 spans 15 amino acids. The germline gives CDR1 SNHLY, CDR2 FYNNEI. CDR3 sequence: CASKPRDSSSYEQYF. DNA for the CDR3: TGTGCCAGCAAGCCTAGGGACTCCAGCTCCTACGAGCAGTACTTC.

CDR3 sequence reads: CSARDTERSYNEQFF. CDR3 DNA sequence: TGCAGTGCTAGAGACACGGAGCGTTCCTACAATGAGCAGTTCTTC. The chain has TRBV20-1 and TRBJ2-1, with unresolved D. The CDR3 runs 15 residues. Germline CDR1 reads DFQATT; CDR2 reads SNEGSKA (reference sequence). The V end lost 0 bases, the J end lost 1 base, and 10 bases lay between the germline ends.

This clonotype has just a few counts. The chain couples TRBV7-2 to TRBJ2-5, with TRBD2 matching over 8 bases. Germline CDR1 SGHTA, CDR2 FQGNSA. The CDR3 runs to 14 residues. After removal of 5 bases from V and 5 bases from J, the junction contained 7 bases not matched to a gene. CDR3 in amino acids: CASSASSGTETQYF. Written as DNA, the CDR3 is TGTGCCAGCAGCGCGAGTAGCGGGACTGAGACCCAGTACTTC.

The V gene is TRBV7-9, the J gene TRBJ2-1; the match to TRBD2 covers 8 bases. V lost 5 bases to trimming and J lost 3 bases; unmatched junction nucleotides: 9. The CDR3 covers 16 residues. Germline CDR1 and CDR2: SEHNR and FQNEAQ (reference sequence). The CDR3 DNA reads TGTGCCAGCAGCACGAGCGGGAGATGGGGCTACAATGAGCAGTTCTTC. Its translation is CASSTSGRWGYNEQFF. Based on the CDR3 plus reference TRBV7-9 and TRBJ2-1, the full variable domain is DTGVSQNPRHKITKRGQNVTFRCDPISEHNRLYWYRQTLGQGPEFLTYFQNEAQLEKSRLLSDRFSAERPKGSFSTLEIQRTEQGDSAMYLCASSTSGRWGYNEQFFGPGTRLTVL.

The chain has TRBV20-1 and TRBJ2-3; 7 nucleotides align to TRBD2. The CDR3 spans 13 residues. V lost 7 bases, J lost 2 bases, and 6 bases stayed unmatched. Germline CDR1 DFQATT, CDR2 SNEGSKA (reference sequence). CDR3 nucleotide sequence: TGCAGTGGAAGGCGGGAGACCACAGATACGCAGTATTTT. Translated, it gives CSGRRETTDTQYF.

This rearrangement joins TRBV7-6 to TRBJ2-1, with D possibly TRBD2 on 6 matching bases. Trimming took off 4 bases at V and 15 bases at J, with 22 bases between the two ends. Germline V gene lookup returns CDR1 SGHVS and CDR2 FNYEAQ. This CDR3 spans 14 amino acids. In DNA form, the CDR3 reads TGTGCCAGCAGCTACTCCACCGGGGGATCTGCTCCGTTCTTC. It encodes CASSYSTGGSAPFF.

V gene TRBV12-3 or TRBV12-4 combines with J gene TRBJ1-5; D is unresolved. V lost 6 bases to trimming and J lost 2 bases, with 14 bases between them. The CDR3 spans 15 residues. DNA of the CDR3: TGTGCCAGCAGAACGGCGGGTAGCGGCAATCAGCCCCAGCATTTT. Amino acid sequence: CASRTAGSGNQPQHF.

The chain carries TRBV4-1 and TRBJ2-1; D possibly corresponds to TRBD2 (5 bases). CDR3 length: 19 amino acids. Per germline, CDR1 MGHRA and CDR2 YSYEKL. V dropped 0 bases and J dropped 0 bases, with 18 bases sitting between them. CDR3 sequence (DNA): TGCGCCAGCAGCCAAGATCGAAGGGAGCGATGGAGCTCCTACAATGAGCAGTTCTTC. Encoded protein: CASSQDRRERWSSYNEQFF.